Listed below are T cell receptor beta chains from one sample, sequenced in a study of technical replicates of blood from a few donors. Data came from immunoSEQ multiplex PCR; TCRdb stores just in-frame clones and leaves some out. The sample carries 75,000 or so clones, 85% to 95% recorded once. Source material: T cells isolated from PBMCs. Every receptor here comes from a human donor in good health. Both conserved end residues are part of each CDR3.

j_call v_call cdr3_aa
TRBJ1-4 TRBV5-5 CASSFGTGLNEKLFF
TRBJ1-3 TRBV6-5 CASSYTGGSSGNTIYF
TRBJ1-5 TRBV15 CATSRYQGNQPQHF
TRBJ2-5 TRBV4-3 CASSQLGQGAETQYF
TRBJ2-7 TRBV28 CASSFPGGKNEQYF
TRBJ2-5 TRBV4-3 CASSRRLQGTETQYF
TRBJ2-7 TRBV30 CAWSVLGQGLRSYEQYF
TRBJ1-5 TRBV15 CATSREMEGRQPQHF
TRBJ1-5 TRBV10-2 CASSGSGPLISGQHF
TRBJ1-5 TRBV27 CASSFDRANQPQHF
TRBJ2-3 TRBV5-1 CASRTGLAGTDTQYF
TRBJ2-5 TRBV5-4 CASSPGQFLETQYF
TRBJ2-7 TRBV4-2 CASSQDLVYEQYF
TRBJ2-3 TRBV7-9 CASSPGGSGTDTQYF
TRBJ2-5 TRBV11-3 CASSSRDSRQETQYF
TRBJ1-2 TRBV11-2 CASSPSRGATYGYTF
TRBJ2-1 TRBV9 CASSVGGDEQFF
TRBJ1-2 TRBV7-2 CASSFRDREPVNIGYTF
TRBJ1-4 TRBV7-9 CASSLGRQSEKLFF
TRBJ2-1 TRBV9 CASSVVGTSGGPRFF
TRBJ1-2 TRBV28 CASSFFPGQGLHTF
TRBJ1-1 TRBV28 CASSPHRPEAFF